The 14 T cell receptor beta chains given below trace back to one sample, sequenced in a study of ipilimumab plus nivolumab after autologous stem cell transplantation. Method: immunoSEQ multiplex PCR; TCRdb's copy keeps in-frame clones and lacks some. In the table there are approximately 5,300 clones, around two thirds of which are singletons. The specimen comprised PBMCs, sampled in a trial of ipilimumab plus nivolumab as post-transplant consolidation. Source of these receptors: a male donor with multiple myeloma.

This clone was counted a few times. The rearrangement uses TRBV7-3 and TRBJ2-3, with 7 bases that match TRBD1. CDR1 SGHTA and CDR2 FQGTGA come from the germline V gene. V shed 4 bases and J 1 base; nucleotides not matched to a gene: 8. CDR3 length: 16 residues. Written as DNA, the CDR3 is TGTGCCAGCAGCTCCCCCCAGGGGGAACGCACAGATACGCAGTATTTT. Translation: CASSSPQGERTDTQYF.

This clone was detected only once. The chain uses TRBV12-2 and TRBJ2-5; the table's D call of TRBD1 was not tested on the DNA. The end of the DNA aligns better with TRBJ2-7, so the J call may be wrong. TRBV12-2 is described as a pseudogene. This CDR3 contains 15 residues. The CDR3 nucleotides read TGTGCAAGTCGCTTAGTGACAGGGTTTGCCTACGAGCAGTACTTC. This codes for CASRLVTGFAYEQYF.

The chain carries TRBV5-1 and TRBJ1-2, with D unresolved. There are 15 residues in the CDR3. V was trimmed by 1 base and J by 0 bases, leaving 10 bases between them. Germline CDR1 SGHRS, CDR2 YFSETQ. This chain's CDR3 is CASSLSGPPNYGYTF. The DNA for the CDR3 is TGCGCCAGCAGCTTGTCAGGCCCGCCTAACTATGGCTACACCTTC.

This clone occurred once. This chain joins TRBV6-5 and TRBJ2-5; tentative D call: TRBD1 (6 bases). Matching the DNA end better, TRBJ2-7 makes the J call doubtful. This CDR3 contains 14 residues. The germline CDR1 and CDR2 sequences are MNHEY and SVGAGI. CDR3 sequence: CASSYGRGYYEQYF. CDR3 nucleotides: TGTGCCAGCAGTTACGGCAGGGGATATTACGAGCAGTACTTC.

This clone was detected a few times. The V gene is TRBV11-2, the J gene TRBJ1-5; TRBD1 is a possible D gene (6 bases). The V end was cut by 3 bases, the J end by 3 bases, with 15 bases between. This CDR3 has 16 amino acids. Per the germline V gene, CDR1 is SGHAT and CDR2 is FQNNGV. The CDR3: CASSLLGGRSNQPQHF. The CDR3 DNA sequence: TGTGCCAGCAGCTTGTTAGGGGGGCGATCCAATCAGCCCCAGCATTTT.

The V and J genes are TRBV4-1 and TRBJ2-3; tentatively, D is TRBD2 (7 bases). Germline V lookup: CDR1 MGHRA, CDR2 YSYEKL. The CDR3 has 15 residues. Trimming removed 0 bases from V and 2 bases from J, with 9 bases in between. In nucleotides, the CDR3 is TGCGCCAGCAGCCAAGAGGGGGGGGCCACAGATACGCAGTATTTT. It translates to CASSQEGGATDTQYF.

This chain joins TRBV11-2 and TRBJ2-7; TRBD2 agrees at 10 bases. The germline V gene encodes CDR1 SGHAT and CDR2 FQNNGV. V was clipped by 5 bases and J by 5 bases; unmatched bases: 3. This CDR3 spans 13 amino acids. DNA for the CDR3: TGTGCCAGCAGCCCGGGACTAGCGAACGAGCAGTACTTC. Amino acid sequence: CASSPGLANEQYF.

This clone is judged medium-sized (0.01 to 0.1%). CDR3 sequence reads: CASTQTGDNGYTF. In DNA, the CDR3 is TGTGCCAGCACCCAAACAGGGGACAATGGCTACACCTTC. The V call is TRBV9, the J call TRBJ1-2; 7 nucleotides agree with TRBD1. This CDR3 is built from 13 residues. Germline loops: CDR1 SGDLS, CDR2 YYNGEE. J was trimmed by 6 bases and V by 6 bases; bases with no gene match: 8.

CDR3 sequence (DNA): TGCGCCAGCAGTGAGTCGGGTGGGGACGCTAAGCCTGGGGCCAACGTCCTGACTTTC. Its translation is CASSESGGDAKPGANVLTF. The rearrangement uses TRBV10-1 and TRBJ2-6; D is tentatively TRBD1 or TRBD2 (5 bases each). Looked up from germline, CDR1 is WNHNN and CDR2 is SYGVQD (reference sequence). Between the trimmed V and J ends, which lost 0 bases and 2 bases, there was a span of 17 bases. The CDR3 is 19 residues long.

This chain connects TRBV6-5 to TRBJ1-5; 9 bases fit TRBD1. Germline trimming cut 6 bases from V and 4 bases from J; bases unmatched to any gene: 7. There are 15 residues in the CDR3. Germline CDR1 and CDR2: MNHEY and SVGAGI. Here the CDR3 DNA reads TGTGCCAGCAGGAAACAGGGGGCGCGAAATCAGCCCCAGCATTTT. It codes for CASRKQGARNQPQHF.

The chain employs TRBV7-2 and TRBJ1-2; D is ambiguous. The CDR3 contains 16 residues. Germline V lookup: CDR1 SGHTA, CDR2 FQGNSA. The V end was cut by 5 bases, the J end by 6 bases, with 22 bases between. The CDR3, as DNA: TGTGCCAGCAGCCAAGTCGAATCTGAGGGCCCTAATGGCTACACCTTC. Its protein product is CASSQVESEGPNGYTF.

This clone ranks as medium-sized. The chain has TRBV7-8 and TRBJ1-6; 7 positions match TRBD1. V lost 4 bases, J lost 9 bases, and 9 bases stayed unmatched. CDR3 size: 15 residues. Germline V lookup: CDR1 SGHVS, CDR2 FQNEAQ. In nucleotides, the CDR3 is TGTGCCAGCAGCTATCGACAGGGCTCTGGTTCACCCCTCCACTTT. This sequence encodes CASSYRQGSGSPLHF. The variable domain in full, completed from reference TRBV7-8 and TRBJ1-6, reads GAGVSQSPRYKVAKRGQDVALRCDPISGHVSLFWYQQALGQGPEFLTYFQNEAQLDKSGLPSDRFFAERPEGSVSTLKIQRTQQEDSAVYLCASSYRQGSGSPLHFGNGTRLTVT.

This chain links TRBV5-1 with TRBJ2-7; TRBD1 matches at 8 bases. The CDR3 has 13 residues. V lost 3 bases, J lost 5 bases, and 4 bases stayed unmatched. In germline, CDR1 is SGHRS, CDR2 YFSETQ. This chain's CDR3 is CASSSDRGHEQYF. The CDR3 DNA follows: TGCGCCAGCAGCTCAGACAGGGGCCACGAGCAGTACTTC.

The CDR3 spells CASSYSLGVSYEQYF. The CDR3 DNA follows: TGTGCCAGCAGTTACTCTCTGGGAGTGTCCTACGAGCAGTACTTC. The chain recombines TRBV6-6 with TRBJ2-5, with a tentative D call TRBD2 (5 bases). The J call may be mistaken, given a closer DNA end match to TRBJ2-7. Germline V gene lookup returns CDR1 MNHNY and CDR2 SVGAGI (reference sequence). CDR3 size: 15 residues.